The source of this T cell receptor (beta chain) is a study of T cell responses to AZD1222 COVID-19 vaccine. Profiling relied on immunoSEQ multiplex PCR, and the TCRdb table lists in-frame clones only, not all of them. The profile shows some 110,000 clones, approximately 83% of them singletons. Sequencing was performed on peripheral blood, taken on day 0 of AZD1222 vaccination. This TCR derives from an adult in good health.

The CDR3 DNA sequence: TGCGCCAGCAGCTTACAGAATCCGACCTACGAGCAGTACTTC. Translation gives CASSLQNPTYEQYF. The rearrangement uses TRBV5-1 and TRBJ2-7, with D hard to call. The CDR3 is made up of 14 amino acids. Germline V gives CDR1 SGHRS, CDR2 YFSETQ. V was pared by 2 bases and J by 2 bases, with 11 bases between.